This T cell receptor (beta chain) was captured in a study of cytomegalovirus exposure and HLA in healthy donors. With 6 bases removed from V and 5 bases from J, the gap between germline ends came to 19 bases. The germline V gene encodes CDR1 MNHEY and CDR2 SMNVEV (reference sequence). The CDR3 runs to 16 residues. PCR used 60 Vbeta primers and 13 Jbeta primers. The protocol was immunoSEQ multiplex PCR, while the TCRdb copy is restricted to in-frame clones and leaves out a portion. The sample holds around 96,000 clones, 65% to 80% seen once. This receptor was identified in a man aged 25-45 years in good health and CMV-seropositive. The chain uses TRBV27 and TRBJ1-4; D perhaps matches TRBD1 (5 bases). What was sequenced was PBMCs. CDR3 residues: CASRTLLGGTNEKLFF. The DNA of the CDR3 is TGTGCCAGCAGAACCCTCCTGGGGGGGACCAATGAAAAACTGTTTTTT.